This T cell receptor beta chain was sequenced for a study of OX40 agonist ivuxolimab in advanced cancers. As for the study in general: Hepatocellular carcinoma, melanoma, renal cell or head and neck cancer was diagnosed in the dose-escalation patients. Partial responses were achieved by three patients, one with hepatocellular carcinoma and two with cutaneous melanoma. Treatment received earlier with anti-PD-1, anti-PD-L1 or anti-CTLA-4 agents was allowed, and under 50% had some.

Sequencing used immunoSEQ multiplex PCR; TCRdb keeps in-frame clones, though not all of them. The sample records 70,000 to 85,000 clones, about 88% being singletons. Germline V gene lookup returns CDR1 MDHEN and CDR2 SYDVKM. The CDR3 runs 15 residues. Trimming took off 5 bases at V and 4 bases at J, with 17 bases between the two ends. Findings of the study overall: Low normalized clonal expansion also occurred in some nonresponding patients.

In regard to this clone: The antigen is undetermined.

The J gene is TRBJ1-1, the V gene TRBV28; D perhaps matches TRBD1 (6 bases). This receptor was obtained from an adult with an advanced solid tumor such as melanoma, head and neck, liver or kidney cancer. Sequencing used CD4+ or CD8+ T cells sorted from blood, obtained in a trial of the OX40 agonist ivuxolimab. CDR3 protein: CASSPRGARGTEAFF. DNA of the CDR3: TGTGCCAGCAGTCCCCGGGGGGCGCGGGGCACTGAAGCTTTCTTT.